This paragraph covers one T cell receptor beta chain sequence. The PCR used 60 Vbeta and 13 Jbeta primers. Profiled with immunoSEQ multiplex PCR; TCRdb holds only in-frame clones, not every one. The table includes about 200,000 clones, 75% to 85% detected once. The V gene's germline CDR1 is SEHNR and CDR2 FQNEAQ (reference sequence). The CDR3 runs to 14 residues. Trimming took 5 bases from V and 1 from J, leaving 9 bases between them. This entry is derived from a study of cytomegalovirus exposure and HLA in healthy donors. As for the donors, each was a healthy bone marrow donor. Sequencing input: PBMCs. This chain uses TRBV7-9 with TRBJ1-3; D not resolved. This sequence was found in a woman aged 45-60 years in good health and CMV-seropositive. The CDR3 spells CASSREPSGNTIYF. The DNA for the CDR3 is TGTGCCAGCAGCCGAGAGCCATCTGGAAACACCATATATTTT. Looking up the rest from reference TRBV7-9 and TRBJ1-3 gives the full variable domain: DTGVSQNPRHKITKRGQNVTFRCDPISEHNRLYWYRQTLGQGPEFLTYFQNEAQLEKSRLLSDRFSAERPKGSFSTLEIQRTEQGDSAMYLCASSREPSGNTIYFGEGSWLTVV.